The clone carrying this T cell receptor (beta chain) was picked up a small number of times. Antigen: not known. This may arise from a read error, as a much more abundant clone is one base away. This CDR3 has 16 residues. V lost 5 bases and J lost 8; bases outside the gene matches: 12. Per the germline V gene, CDR1 is MDHEN and CDR2 is SYDVKM. The data were taken from a study of regulatory T cells in long-lasting Graves disease. Study-wide points: Persistent Graves' patients had lower TCR diversity than newly diagnosed ones.

The time point here: newly diagnosed GD, antithyroid drugs for less than 3 months. The TCR library was made from RNA that had been extracted from PBMCs in TRIzol. Building the TCR beta libraries relied on iRepertoire HTBI primers, and CDR3 regions underwent Arm-PCR. TCRdb passed the multiplex PCR reads through MiXCR, listing each CDR3 protein once. The sample carries just over 600,000 distinct CDR3 sequences, roughly 16% recorded once. The same sample was also used in a study of T cells in Graves' hyperthyroidism and ophthalmopathy. From that paper: Graves' hyperthyroidism was deemed stable absent ophthalmopathy progression within 18 months. The TCR CDR3 was amplified in a first-round RT-PCR using the HTBI primer set.

V and J are TRBV28 and TRBJ2-1; 10 nucleotides line up with TRBD2. The sequence came from a woman aged 25 to 45 with Graves disease. The specimen was peripheral blood mononuclear cells (PBMCs), collected at new diagnosis, from a patient treated with antithyroid drugs. This chain's CDR3 is CASSAPGLAGVDEQFF. The DNA for the CDR3 is TGTGCCAGCAGTGCCCCCGGGCTAGCGGGAGTGGATGAGCAGTTCTTC.